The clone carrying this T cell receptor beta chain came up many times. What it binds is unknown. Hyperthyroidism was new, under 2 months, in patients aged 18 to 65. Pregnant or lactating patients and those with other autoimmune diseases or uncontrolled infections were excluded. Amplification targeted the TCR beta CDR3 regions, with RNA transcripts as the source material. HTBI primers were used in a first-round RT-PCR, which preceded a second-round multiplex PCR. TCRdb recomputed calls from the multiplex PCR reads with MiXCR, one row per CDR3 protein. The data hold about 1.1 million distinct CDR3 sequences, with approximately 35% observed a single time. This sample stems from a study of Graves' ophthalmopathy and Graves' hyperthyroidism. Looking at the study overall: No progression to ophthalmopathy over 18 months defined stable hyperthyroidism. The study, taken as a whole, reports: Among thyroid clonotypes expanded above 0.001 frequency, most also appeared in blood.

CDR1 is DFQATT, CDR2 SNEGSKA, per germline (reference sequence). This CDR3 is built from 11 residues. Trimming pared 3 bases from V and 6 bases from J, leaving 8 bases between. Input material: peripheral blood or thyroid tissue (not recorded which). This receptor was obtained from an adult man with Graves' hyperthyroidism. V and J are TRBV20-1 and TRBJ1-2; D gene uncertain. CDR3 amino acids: CSASRGHGYTF. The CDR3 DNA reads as TGCAGTGCTAGCCGAGGACATGGCTACACCTTC.